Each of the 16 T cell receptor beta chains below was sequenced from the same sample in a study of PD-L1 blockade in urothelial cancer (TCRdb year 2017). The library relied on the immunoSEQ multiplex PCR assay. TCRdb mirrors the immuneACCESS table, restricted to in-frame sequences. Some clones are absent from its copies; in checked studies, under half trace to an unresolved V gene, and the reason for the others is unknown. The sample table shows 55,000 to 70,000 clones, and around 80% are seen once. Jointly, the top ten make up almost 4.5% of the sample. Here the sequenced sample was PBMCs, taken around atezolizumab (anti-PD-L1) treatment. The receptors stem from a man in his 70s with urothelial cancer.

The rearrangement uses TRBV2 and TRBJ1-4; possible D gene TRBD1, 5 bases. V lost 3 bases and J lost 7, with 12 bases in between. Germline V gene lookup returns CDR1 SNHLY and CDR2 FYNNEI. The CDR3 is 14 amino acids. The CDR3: CASSETNGGEKLFF. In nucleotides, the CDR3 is TGTGCCAGCAGTGAGACAAACGGGGGTGAAAAACTGTTTTTT.

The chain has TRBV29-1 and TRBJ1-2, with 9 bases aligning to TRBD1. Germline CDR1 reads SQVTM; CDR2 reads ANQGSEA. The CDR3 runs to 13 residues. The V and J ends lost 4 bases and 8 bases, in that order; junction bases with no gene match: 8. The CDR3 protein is CSVGITGGLGYTF. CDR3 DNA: TGCAGCGTTGGGATCACAGGGGGCTTGGGCTACACCTTC.

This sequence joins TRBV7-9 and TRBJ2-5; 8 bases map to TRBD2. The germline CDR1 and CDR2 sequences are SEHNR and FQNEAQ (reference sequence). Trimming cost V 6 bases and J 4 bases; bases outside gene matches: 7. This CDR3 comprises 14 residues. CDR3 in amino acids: CASRLTSGSETQYF. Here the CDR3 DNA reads TGTGCCAGCAGATTAACTAGCGGCTCAGAGACCCAGTACTTC.

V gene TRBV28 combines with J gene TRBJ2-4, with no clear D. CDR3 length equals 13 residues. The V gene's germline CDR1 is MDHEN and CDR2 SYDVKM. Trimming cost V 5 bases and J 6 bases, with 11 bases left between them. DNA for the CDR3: TGTGCCAGCAGTGCGCTGAACCGAAACATTCAGTACTTC. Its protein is CASSALNRNIQYF.

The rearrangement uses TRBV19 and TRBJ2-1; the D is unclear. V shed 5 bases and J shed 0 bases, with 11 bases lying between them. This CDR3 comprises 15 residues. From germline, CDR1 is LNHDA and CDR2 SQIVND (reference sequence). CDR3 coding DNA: TGTGCCAGTAGTCCCCCTGGCAACTCCTACAATGAGCAGTTCTTC. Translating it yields CASSPPGNSYNEQFF.

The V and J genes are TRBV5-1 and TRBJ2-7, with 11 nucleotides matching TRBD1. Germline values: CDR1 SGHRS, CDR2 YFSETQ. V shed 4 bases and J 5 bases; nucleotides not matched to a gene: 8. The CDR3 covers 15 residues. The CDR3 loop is CASSTGTGGQNEQYF. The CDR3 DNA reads TGCGCCAGCAGCACGGGGACAGGGGGGCAAAACGAGCAGTACTTC.

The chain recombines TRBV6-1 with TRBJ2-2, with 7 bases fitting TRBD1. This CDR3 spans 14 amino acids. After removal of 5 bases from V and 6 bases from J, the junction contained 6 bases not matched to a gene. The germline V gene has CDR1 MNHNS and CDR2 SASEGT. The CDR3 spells CASSNTGVAGELFF. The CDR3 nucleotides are TGTGCCAGCAGTAACACAGGGGTAGCCGGGGAGCTGTTTTTT.

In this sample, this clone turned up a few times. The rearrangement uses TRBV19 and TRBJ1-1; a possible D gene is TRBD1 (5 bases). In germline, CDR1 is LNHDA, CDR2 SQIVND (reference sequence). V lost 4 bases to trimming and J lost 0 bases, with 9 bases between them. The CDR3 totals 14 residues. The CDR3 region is CASSNQGMNTEAFF. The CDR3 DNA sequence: TGTGCCAGTAGTAACCAGGGCATGAACACTGAAGCTTTCTTT.

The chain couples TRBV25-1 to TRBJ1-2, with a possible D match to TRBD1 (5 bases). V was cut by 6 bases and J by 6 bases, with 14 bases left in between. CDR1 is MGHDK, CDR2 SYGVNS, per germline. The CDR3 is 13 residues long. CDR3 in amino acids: CASRDTDPNGYTF. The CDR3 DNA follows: TGTGCCAGCAGGGACACGGACCCAAATGGCTACACCTTC.

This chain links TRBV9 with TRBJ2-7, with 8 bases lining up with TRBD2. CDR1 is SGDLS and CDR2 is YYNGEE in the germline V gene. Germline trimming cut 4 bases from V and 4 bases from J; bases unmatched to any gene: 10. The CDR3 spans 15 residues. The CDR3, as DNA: TGTGCCAGCAGCTCCTATAGCGGGGCGGAATACGAGCAGTACTTC. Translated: CASSSYSGAEYEQYF.

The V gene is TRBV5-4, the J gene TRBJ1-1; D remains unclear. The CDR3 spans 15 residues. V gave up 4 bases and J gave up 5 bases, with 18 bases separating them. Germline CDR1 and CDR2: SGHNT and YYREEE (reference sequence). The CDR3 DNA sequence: TGTGCCAGCAGCCCCTCGGGAATCAGCAGGACTGAAGCTTTCTTT. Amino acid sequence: CASSPSGISRTEAFF.

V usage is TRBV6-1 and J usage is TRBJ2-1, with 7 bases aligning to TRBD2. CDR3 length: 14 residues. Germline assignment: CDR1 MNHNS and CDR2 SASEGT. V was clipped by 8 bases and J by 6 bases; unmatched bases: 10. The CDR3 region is CASGVSGKGNEQFF. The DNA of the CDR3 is TGTGCCAGCGGCGTGAGCGGGAAGGGCAATGAGCAGTTCTTC.

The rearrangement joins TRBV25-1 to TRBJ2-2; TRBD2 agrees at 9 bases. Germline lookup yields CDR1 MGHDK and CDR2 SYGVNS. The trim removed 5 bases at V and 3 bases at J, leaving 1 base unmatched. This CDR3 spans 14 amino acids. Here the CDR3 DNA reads TGTGCCAGCAGTTTAGCGGGAGACACCGGGGAGCTGTTTTTT. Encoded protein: CASSLAGDTGELFF.

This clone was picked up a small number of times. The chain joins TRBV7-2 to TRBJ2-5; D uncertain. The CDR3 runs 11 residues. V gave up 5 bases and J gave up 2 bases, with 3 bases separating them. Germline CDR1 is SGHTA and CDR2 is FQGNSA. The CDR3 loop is CASSAQETQYF. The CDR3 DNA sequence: TGTGCCAGCAGCGCGCAAGAGACCCAGTACTTC. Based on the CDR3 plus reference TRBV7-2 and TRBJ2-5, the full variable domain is GAGVSQSPSNKVTEKGKDVELRCDPISGHTALYWYRQSLGQGLEFLIYFQGNSAPDKSGLPSDRFSAERTGGSVSTLTIQRTQQEDSAVYLCASSAQETQYFGPGTRLLVL.

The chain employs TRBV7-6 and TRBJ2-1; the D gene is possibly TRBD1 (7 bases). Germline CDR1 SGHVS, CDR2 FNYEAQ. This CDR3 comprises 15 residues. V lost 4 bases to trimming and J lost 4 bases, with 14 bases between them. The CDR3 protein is CASSSPGGTYNEQFF. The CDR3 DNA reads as TGTGCCAGCAGCTCACCAGGGGGGACTTACAATGAGCAGTTCTTC.

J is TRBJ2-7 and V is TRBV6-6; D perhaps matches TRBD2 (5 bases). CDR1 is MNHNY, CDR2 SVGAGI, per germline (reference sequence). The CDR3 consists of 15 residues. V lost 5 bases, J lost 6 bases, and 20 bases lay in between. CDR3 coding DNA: TGTGCCAGCAGTCGCATGACGGGAAACGGAGGCGAGCAGTACTTC. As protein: CASSRMTGNGGEQYF.